These T cell receptor beta chains were read from a single sample in a study of graft-versus-host responses after intestinal transplantation. Their specific antigens are unknown. Measured with immunoSEQ multiplex PCR; TCRdb has only the in-frame clones, and not every one. In the table there are about 59,000 clones, approximately 94% of which are singletons. The starting material was unstimulated CD4+ T cells sorted from spleen or lymph node cells, obtained before transplant. Source of these receptors: a human donor who was the organ donor for an intestinal transplant. Each CDR3 is given with its conserved first and last residue. A D gene is named only where the DNA matches it firmly. Clone size is not always given. Where it is, it says once, few, many or a class for expanded clones.

J: TRBJ2-7; size: -; V: TRBV7-2; D: -; CDR3: CASSLSWGPTYEQYF; DNA: TGTGCCAGCAGCTTAAGCTGGGGCCCCACCTACGAGCAGTACTTC
J: TRBJ1-2; size: once; V: TRBV6-1; D: -; CDR3: CASKYREEGYTF; DNA: TGTGCCAGCAAGTACAGAGAAGAGGGCTACACCTTC
J: TRBJ1-6; size: -; V: TRBV7-2; D: -; CDR3: CASSGVKGTYNSPLHF; DNA: TGTGCCAGCAGCGGGGTTAAGGGGACCTATAATTCACCCCTCCACTTT
J: TRBJ1-6; size: -; V: TRBV21-1; D: -; CDR3: CASRTRLATLHHNSPLHF; DNA: TGTGCCAGCAGGACAAGGCTAGCTACACTACATCATAATTCACCCCTCCACTTT
J: TRBJ2-3; size: -; V: TRBV9; D: -; CDR3: CASSVSTGLTDTQYF; DNA: TGTGCCAGCAGCGTATCTACGGGACTCACAGATACGCAGTATTTT
J: TRBJ1-6; size: -; V: TRBV6-5; D: -; CDR3: CASSYSARTAYSPLHF; DNA: TGTGCCAGCAGTTACTCGGCACGGACTGCCTATTCACCCCTCCACTTT
J: TRBJ2-3; size: -; V: TRBV29-1; D: TRBD2; CDR3: CSVKWAGGLVDTQYF; DNA: TGCAGCGTAAAGTGGGCGGGGGGGCTGGTGGATACGCAGTATTTT
J: TRBJ2-7; size: once; V: TRBV2; D: TRBD1; CDR3: CASSNRGAYEQYF; DNA: TGTGCCAGCAGCAACAGGGGGGCCTACGAGCAGTACTTC
J: TRBJ1-4; size: -; V: TRBV10-3; D: TRBD1; CDR3: CAIRSGTANLNEKLFF; DNA: TGTGCCATCAGGTCCGGGACAGCGAATCTTAATGAAAAACTGTTTTTT
J: TRBJ2-1; size: -; V: TRBV2; D: TRBD2; CDR3: CASSALAGNNEQFF; DNA: TGTGCCAGCAGTGCCCTAGCGGGGAACAATGAGCAGTTCTTC
J: TRBJ2-2; size: -; V: TRBV5-1; D: -; CDR3: CASSLALSGAEVGELFF; DNA: TGCGCCAGCAGCTTGGCCCTCTCGGGGGCCGAGGTCGGGGAGCTGTTTTTT
J: TRBJ2-3; size: -; V: TRBV7-2; D: -; CDR3: CASSLDKGPRDTQYF; DNA: TGTGCCAGCAGCTTAGATAAGGGCCCAAGGGATACGCAGTATTTT
J: TRBJ1-6; size: -; V: TRBV2; D: -; CDR3: CASSDRGGGNSPLHF; DNA: TGTGCCAGCAGTGACAGGGGTGGTGGGAATTCACCCCTCCACTTT
J: TRBJ1-2; size: -; V: TRBV14; D: TRBD1; CDR3: CASSQNRGNYGYTF; DNA: TGTGCCAGCAGCCAAAACAGGGGCAACTATGGCTACACCTTC
J: TRBJ1-4; size: -; V: TRBV10-3; D: -; CDR3: CAISEGRGGEKLFF; DNA: TGTGCCATCAGTGAGGGCAGGGGAGGAGAAAAACTGTTTTTT
J: TRBJ1-4; size: -; V: TRBV4-2; D: TRBD1; CDR3: CASSQSPQGKLFF; DNA: TGTGCCAGCAGCCAATCCCCACAGGGGAAACTGTTTTTT
J: TRBJ1-2; size: -; V: TRBV6-5; D: -; CDR3: CATREFNYGYTF; DNA: TGTGCCACCAGGGAGTTTAACTATGGCTACACCTTC
J: TRBJ1-4; size: -; V: TRBV18; D: TRBD1; CDR3: CASSPFDRGTGGEKLFF; DNA: TGTGCCAGCTCACCGTTCGACAGGGGAACAGGAGGAGAAAAACTGTTTTTT
J: TRBJ2-7; size: -; V: TRBV5-1; D: TRBD1; CDR3: CASSTDRGHEQYF; DNA: TGCGCCAGCAGCACGGACAGGGGCCACGAGCAGTACTTC
J: TRBJ2-5; size: -; V: TRBV18; D: -; CDR3: CASSPPSLRTLETQYF; DNA: TGTGCCAGCTCACCACCGTCCTTACGCACTTTGGAGACCCAGTACTTC
J: TRBJ2-7; size: once; V: TRBV4-1; D: TRBD1; CDR3: CASSQESVNRGREYF; DNA: TGCGCCAGCAGCCAAGAATCGGTGAACAGGGGGCGCGAGTACTTC
J: TRBJ2-7; size: -; V: TRBV4-2; D: -; CDR3: CASSLDVVFHEQYF; DNA: TGTGCCAGCAGCTTGGATGTGGTCTTCCACGAGCAGTACTTC
J: TRBJ1-2; size: -; V: TRBV20-1; D: -; CDR3: CSGDLVYGYTF; DNA: TGCAGTGGTGACCTGGTCTATGGCTACACCTTC
J: TRBJ1-1; size: once; V: TRBV27; D: TRBD1; CDR3: CASSLLTGINTEAFF; DNA: TGTGCCAGCAGTTTATTGACAGGGATTAACACTGAAGCTTTCTTT
J: TRBJ2-3; size: -; V: TRBV7-2; D: TRBD2; CDR3: CASSAGLASDTQYF; DNA: TGTGCCAGCAGCGCGGGACTAGCTTCAGATACGCAGTATTTT
J: TRBJ2-3; size: -; V: TRBV5-1; D: -; CDR3: CASSLLDYTDTQYF; DNA: TGCGCCAGCAGCTTATTAGATTACACAGATACGCAGTATTTT
J: TRBJ2-3; size: -; V: TRBV5-1; D: -; CDR3: CASSLATGTDTQYF; DNA: TGCGCCAGCAGCTTGGCCACAGGGACAGATACGCAGTATTTT
J: TRBJ2-7; size: -; V: TRBV5-1; D: TRBD2; CDR3: CASSLGGLAGSEQYF; DNA: TGCGCCAGCAGCTTGGGGGGATTAGCGGGGAGCGAGCAGTACTTC
J: TRBJ2-1; size: -; V: TRBV27; D: -; CDR3: CASSFEGDWPYNGQFF; DNA: TGTGCCAGCAGTTTTGAGGGTGACTGGCCCTACAATGGGCAGTTCTTC
J: TRBJ1-2; size: -; V: TRBV7-2; D: -; CDR3: CASSLDLGAYGYTF; DNA: TGTGCCAGCAGCTTAGATCTAGGGGCCTATGGCTACACCTTC
J: TRBJ2-1; size: -; V: TRBV15; D: -; CDR3: CATSRDFASSYNEQFF; DNA: TGTGCCACCAGCAGAGATTTCGCGAGCTCCTACAATGAGCAGTTCTTC
J: TRBJ2-7; size: -; V: TRBV5-5; D: TRBD1; CDR3: CASSAQGVPSYEQYF; DNA: TGTGCCAGCAGCGCACAGGGGGTTCCATCGTACGAGCAGTACTTC
J: TRBJ1-1; size: -; V: TRBV6-1; D: -; CDR3: CASMRQMNTEAFF; DNA: TGTGCCAGCATGAGACAGATGAACACTGAAGCTTTCTTT
J: TRBJ2-7; size: -; V: TRBV30; D: -; CDR3: CASALRRGGEQYF; DNA: TGTGCCTCGGCCCTCCGACGAGGCGGGGAGCAGTACTTC
J: TRBJ1-5; size: once; V: TRBV30; D: TRBD1; CDR3: CAWGQGLGQPQHF; DNA: TGTGCCTGGGGACAGGGGTTAGGTCAGCCCCAGCATTTT
J: TRBJ2-5; size: -; V: TRBV7-2; D: -; CDR3: CASSLAGRTETQYF; DNA: TGTGCCAGCAGCTTAGCGGGGAGAACGGAGACCCAGTACTTC
J: TRBJ2-5; size: -; V: TRBV9; D: TRBD2; CDR3: CASSVDAGGGEETQYF; DNA: TGTGCCAGCAGCGTAGATGCGGGCGGGGGGGAAGAGACCCAGTACTTC
J: TRBJ2-3; size: once; V: TRBV10-3; D: TRBD1; CDR3: CAISEFGQGADTQYF; DNA: TGTGCCATCAGTGAGTTTGGACAGGGGGCAGATACGCAGTATTTT
J: TRBJ2-7; size: -; V: TRBV28; D: -; CDR3: CASSLSSPYEQYF; DNA: TGTGCCAGCAGTTTGTCCAGCCCCTACGAGCAGTACTTC
J: TRBJ2-7; size: -; V: TRBV5-6; D: -; CDR3: CASSLAGQQQYF; DNA: TGTGCCAGCAGCTTGGCAGGCCAGCAGCAGTACTTC
J: TRBJ1-2; size: -; V: TRBV5-1; D: -; CDR3: CASSPSGQSSYGYTF; DNA: TGCGCCAGCAGCCCATCGGGCCAGAGCAGCTATGGCTACACCTTC
J: TRBJ2-7; size: -; V: TRBV29-1; D: -; CDR3: CSVGRGRYEQYF; DNA: TGCAGCGTTGGGAGGGGACGTTACGAGCAGTACTTC
J: TRBJ2-6; size: -; V: TRBV19; D: -; CDR3: CASSPRGYGANVLTF; DNA: TGTGCCAGTAGTCCAAGGGGTTACGGGGCCAACGTCCTGACTTTC